A selection of T cell receptor beta chains follows, all from one sample in a study of radiotherapy plus CTLA-4 blockade in lung cancer. Clones were read by immunoSEQ multiplex PCR, and TCRdb kept only the in-frame ones, dropping some. The sample records roughly 110,000 clones, 85% being singletons. The sample in question was peripheral blood, obtained from a patient treated with radiotherapy plus ipilimumab. The receptors come from a human donor with non-small cell lung cancer that progressed on radiotherapy plus ipilimumab. Some clones in this sample may be carry-over from other donors' samples. Both conserved end residues are part of each CDR3. Each record gives: clone size, D gene, J gene, V gene, CDR3 DNA, CDR3 protein. D genes are given only for firm matches. Expanded clones are given a class, and other clones once, few, many or no size at all.

-	-	TRBJ2-3	TRBV5-1	TGCGATCGGGAAGGGACTAGCACAGATACGCAGTATTTT	CDREGTSTDTQYF
-	-	TRBJ2-7	TRBV4-1	TGCGCCAGCAGCCAAGATTTGTCAGGGAGCTCCTACGAGCAGTACTTC	CASSQDLSGSSYEQYF
-	-	TRBJ1-5	TRBV27	TGTGCCAGCAGTCCCTTGGACCGGATTCAGCCCCAGCATTTT	CASSPLDRIQPQHF
-	-	TRBJ1-5	TRBV5-8	TGTGCCAGCGGAGATAGCAATCAGCCCCAGCATTTT	CASGDSNQPQHF
-	-	TRBJ1-5	TRBV4-3	TGCGCCAGCAGCCAGGAGGGCAGGGAAGGTCAGCCCCAGCATTTT	CASSQEGREGQPQHF
-	-	TRBJ2-5	TRBV6-1	TGTGCCAGCAGTGAAGTTAGGACCGCCACCCAGTACTTC	CASSEVRTATQYF
-	TRBD1	TRBJ2-6	TRBV9	TGTGCCAGCAGCCCCCGACAGGGGTTGGTCCTCTCTGGGGCCAACGTCCTGACTTTC	CASSPRQGLVLSGANVLTF
-	TRBD1	TRBJ1-1	TRBV5-6	TGTGCCAGCAGCTCCGACAGGGGTTACACCGAAGCTTTCTTT	CASSSDRGYTEAFF
-	-	TRBJ2-3	TRBV27	TGTGCCAGCAGACAGGGTTTTACGGATACGCAGTATTTT	CASRQGFTDTQYF
few	TRBD1	TRBJ2-2	TRBV7-9	TGTGCCAGCAGCTTCCATATCAGGGGGCCCATCACCGGGGAGCTGTTTTTT	CASSFHIRGPITGELFF